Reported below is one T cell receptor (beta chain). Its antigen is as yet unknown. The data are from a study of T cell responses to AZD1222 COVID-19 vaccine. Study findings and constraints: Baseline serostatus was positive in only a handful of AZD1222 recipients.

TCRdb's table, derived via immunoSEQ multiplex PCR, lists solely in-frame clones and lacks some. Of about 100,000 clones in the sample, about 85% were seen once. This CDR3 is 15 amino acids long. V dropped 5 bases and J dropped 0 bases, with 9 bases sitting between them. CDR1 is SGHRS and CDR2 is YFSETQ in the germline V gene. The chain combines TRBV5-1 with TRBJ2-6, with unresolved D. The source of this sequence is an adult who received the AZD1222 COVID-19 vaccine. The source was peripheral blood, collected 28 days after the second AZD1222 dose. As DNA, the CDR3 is TGCGCCAGCAGTGCAGTGGGCTCTGGGGCCAACGTCCTGACTTTC. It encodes CASSAVGSGANVLTF.